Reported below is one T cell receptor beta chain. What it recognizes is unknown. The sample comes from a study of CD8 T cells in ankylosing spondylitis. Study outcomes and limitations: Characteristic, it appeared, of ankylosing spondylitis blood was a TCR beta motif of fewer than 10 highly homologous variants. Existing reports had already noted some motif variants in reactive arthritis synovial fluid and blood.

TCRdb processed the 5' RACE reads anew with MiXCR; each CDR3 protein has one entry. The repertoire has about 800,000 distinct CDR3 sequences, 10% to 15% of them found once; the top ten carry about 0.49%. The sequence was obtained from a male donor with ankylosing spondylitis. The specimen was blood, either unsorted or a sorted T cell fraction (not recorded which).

This CDR3 reads CASSQVVGAEAFF. The CDR3 nucleotides read TGTGCCAGCAGCCAAGTTGTAGGGGCTGAAGCTTTCTTT. The rearrangement joins TRBV3-1 to TRBJ1-1, with D tentatively TRBD1 (5 bases). Deletions cut 1 base from V and 6 bases from J, with 9 bases between. Germline-derived CDR1 and CDR2 are LGHDT and YNNKEL (reference sequence). The CDR3 has 13 residues. Supplemented by reference TRBV3-1 and TRBJ1-1, the full variable domain reads DTAVSQTPKYLVTQMGNDKSIKCEQNLGHDTMYWYKQDSKKFLKIMFSYNNKELIINETVPNRFSPKSPDKAHLNLHINSLELGDSAVYFCASSQVVGAEAFFGQGTRLTVV.